This TCR beta chain was captured by sequencing in a study of T cells in Graves' hyperthyroidism and ophthalmopathy. Study findings and constraints: Most clonotypes expanded in thyroid above 0.001 were likewise present in blood. A 13 V-J signature model discriminated ophthalmopathy versus stable hyperthyroidism.

This clonotype was recorded only once. Its antigen is unidentified. It was considered stable Graves' hyperthyroidism when ophthalmopathy did not progress within 18 months. The CDR3 length is 17 residues. Looked up from germline, CDR1 is LNHDA and CDR2 is SQIVND (reference sequence). The junction had 10 bases not matched to a gene; V was cut back by 5 bases and J by 0 bases. RNA transcripts gave rise to amplified TCR beta CDR3 regions. During a first-round RT-PCR of the TCR CDR3, the HTBI primer set was used. From the multiplex PCR reads, TCRdb called clonotypes with MiXCR, one entry per CDR3 protein. The table records some 760,000 distinct CDR3 sequences, about 14% of them present only once.

The clonotype originates from a woman aged 18-29 years with Graves' hyperthyroidism. The rearrangement uses TRBV19 and TRBJ2-1; 7 bases are shared with TRBD2. Sequenced sample: blood. The CDR3 region has the DNA TGTGCCAGTAGTTTCAGACTAGCACGGAGCTCCTACAATGAGCAGTTCTTC. It yields the protein CASSFRLARSSYNEQFF. Combining the CDR3 with reference TRBV19 and TRBJ2-1 gives the whole variable domain DGGITQSPKYLFRKEGQNVTLSCEQNLNHDAMYWYRQDPGQGLRLIYYSQIVNDFQKGDIAEGYSVSREKKESFPLTVTSAQKNPTAFYLCASSFRLARSSYNEQFFGPGTRLTVL.